Listed here are 6 T cell receptor beta chains from one sample, sequenced in a study of control samples from healthy donors and cancer patients. Only in-frame clones appear in the TCRdb table, and some are missing; sequencing was by immunoSEQ multiplex PCR. Of under 200,000 clones listed, 91% are singletons. What was sequenced was blood. Receptor source: a woman in her thirties in good health.

Comment on this clone: Other DNA variants within this sample encode the same CDR3. The chain carries TRBV14 and TRBJ2-3; a weak D match, TRBD1 (5 bases). This CDR3 region has 14 residues. Deletions cut 0 bases from V and 1 base from J, with 5 bases between. The germline V gene has CDR1 SGHDN and CDR2 FVKESK. The CDR3 DNA is TGTGCCAGCAGCCAAGACAGGGGCACAGATACGCAGTATTTT. Translation: CASSQDRGTDTQYF.

The chain recombines TRBV7-2 with TRBJ1-1; no definite D call. V lost 1 base, J lost 11 bases, and 14 bases lay in between. The germline gives CDR1 SGHTA, CDR2 FQGNSA. This CDR3 region has 13 residues. CDR3 nucleotides: TGTGCCAGCAGCTTAGGGGTTCGGGCGTGGGCTTTCTTT. It specifies CASSLGVRAWAFF.

This chain links TRBV2 with TRBJ1-2; D is uncertain. The CDR3 is 12 residues long. Germline V CDR1 and CDR2: SNHLY, FYNNEI. V gave up 7 bases and J gave up 4 bases, with 10 bases separating them. CDR3 in amino acids: CASMNDGYGYTF. The CDR3 bases are TGTGCCAGCATGAATGACGGCTATGGCTACACCTTC. The full variable domain, with the rest looked up from reference TRBV2 and TRBJ1-2, is EPEVTQTPSHQVTQMGQEVILRCVPISNHLYFYWYRQILGQKVEFLVSFYNNEISEKSEIFDDQFSVERPDGSNFTLKIRSTKLEDSAMYFCASMNDGYGYTFGSGTRLTVV.

This chain links TRBV5-8 with TRBJ1-5; D is ambiguous. The CDR3 consists of 15 residues. The germline V gene has CDR1 SGHTS and CDR2 YDEGEE. V lost 5 bases to trimming and J lost 3 bases, with 15 bases between them. CDR3 loop: CASRTTGKPNQPQHF. The CDR3, as DNA: TGTGCCAGCAGGACTACCGGGAAGCCCAATCAGCCCCAGCATTTT.

This clone showed up just once. The chain uses TRBV3-1 (or the pseudogene TRBV3-2) and TRBJ1-4, with 11 bases matching TRBD1. Trimming took 4 bases from V and 5 from J; bases not matched to a gene: 0. The CDR3 is 14 residues long. Germline-derived CDR1 and CDR2 are LGHDT and YNNKEL (reference sequence). The CDR3 bases are TGTGCCAGCAGCCGGGACAGGGGGAATGAAAAACTGTTTTTT. Translated, it gives CASSRDRGNEKLFF.

The chain has TRBV7-7 and TRBJ2-7; TRBD1 matches 7 bases. Germline V CDR1 and CDR2: SSHAT, FNYEAQ (reference sequence). V shed 5 bases, J shed 3 bases, and the junction held 7 bases outside the gene matches. There are 14 residues in the CDR3. The CDR3 nucleotides are TGTGCCAGCAGCCCCCGGACAGGCGGCTACGAGCAGTACTTC. Translation gives CASSPRTGGYEQYF.